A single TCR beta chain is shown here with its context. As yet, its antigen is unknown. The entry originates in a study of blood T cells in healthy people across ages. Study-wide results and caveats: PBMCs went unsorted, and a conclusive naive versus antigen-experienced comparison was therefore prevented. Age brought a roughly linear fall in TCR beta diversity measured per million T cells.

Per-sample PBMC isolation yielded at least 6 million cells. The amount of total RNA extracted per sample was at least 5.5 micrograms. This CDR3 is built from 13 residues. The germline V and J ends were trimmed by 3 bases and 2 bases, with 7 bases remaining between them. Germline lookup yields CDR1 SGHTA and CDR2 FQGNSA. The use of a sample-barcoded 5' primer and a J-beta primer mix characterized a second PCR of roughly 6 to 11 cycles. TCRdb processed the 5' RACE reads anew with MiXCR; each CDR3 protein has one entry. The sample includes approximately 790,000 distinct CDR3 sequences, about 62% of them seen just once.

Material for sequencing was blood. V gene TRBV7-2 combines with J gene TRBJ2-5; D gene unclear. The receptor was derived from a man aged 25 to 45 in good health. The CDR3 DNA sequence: TGTGCCAGCAGCTTCGCCGTTCAAGAGACCCAGTACTTC. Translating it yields CASSFAVQETQYF.